This T cell receptor beta chain appears in the sequencing data of a study of shared clonotypes between healthy human individuals. Original analysis: ImmunoSEQ yielded junction-only sequences lacking quality scores, so filtering differed. Sequencing used immunoSEQ multiplex PCR; TCRdb keeps in-frame clones, though not all of them. The V and J calls and clone size are taken from that table; D and trimming were inferred from the DNA. The sample includes 950,000 to 1,100,000 clones, 65% to 80% of them seen just once. From germline, CDR1 is SGDLS and CDR2 YYNGEE. The CDR3 loop spans 13 amino acids. V was pared by 3 bases and J by 3 bases, with 3 bases of the junction left unmatched.

V usage is TRBV9 and J usage is TRBJ2-7; TRBD2 aligns across 7 bases. The sample was memory CD4+ T cells sorted from blood. Subset indicated: CD45RA-negative fraction. The sequence was collected from a man aged 18 to 29 in good health. CDR3 sequence: CASSAPGGYEQYF. For the CDR3, the DNA is TGTGCCAGCAGCGCCCCGGGGGGCTACGAGCAGTACTTC.